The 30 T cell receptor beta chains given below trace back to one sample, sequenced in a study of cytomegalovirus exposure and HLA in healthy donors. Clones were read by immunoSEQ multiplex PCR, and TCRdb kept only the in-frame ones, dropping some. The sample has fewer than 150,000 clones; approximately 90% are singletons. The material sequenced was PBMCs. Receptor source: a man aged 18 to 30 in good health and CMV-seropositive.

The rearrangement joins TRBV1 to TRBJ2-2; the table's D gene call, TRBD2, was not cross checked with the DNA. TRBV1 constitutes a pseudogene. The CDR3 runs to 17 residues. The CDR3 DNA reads TGCACCAGCAGCCAAGATGATCCTCGCGGAGGGCCCGGGGAGCTGTTTTTT. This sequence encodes CTSSQDDPRGGPGELFF.

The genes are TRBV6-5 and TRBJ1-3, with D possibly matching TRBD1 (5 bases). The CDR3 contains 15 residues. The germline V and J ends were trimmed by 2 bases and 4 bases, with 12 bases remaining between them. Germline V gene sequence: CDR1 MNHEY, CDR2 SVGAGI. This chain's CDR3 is CASSYGQGAGNTIYF. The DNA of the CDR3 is TGTGCCAGCAGTTACGGTCAGGGCGCGGGAAACACCATATATTTT.

Here the CDR3 reads CASSPDRGFSYEQYF. For the CDR3, the DNA is TGTGCCAGCTCACCGGACAGGGGTTTCTCCTACGAGCAGTACTTC. J is TRBJ2-7 and V is TRBV18, with TRBD1 identical over 9 bases. This CDR3 has 15 residues. Per the germline V gene, CDR1 is KGHSH and CDR2 is LQKENI. Trimming cost V 3 bases and J 0 bases; bases outside gene matches: 3.

The CDR3 DNA follows: TGTGCCAGTCTACAGGGGTTAAACACTGAAGCTTTCTTT. Protein sequence: CASLQGLNTEAFF. The chain has TRBV6-1 and TRBJ1-1; 7 bases are shared with TRBD1. The germline V gene has CDR1 MNHNS and CDR2 SASEGT. J lost 2 bases, V lost 9 bases, and 6 bases had no gene match. The CDR3 sequence is 13 residues long.

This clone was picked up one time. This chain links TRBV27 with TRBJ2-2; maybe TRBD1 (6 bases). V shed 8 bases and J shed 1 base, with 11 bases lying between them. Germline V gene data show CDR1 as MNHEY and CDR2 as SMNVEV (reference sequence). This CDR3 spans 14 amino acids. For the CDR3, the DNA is TGTGCCAGCCGACAGGCCCTGAACACCGGGGAGCTGTTTTTT. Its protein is CASRQALNTGELFF.

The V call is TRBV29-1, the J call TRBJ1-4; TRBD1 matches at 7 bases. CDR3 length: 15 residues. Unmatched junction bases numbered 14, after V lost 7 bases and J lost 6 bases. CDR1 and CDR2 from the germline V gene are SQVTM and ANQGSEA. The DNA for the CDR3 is TGCAGCGGGACGACAGGGAAGTCGTTTGATGAAAAACTGTTTTTT. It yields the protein CSGTTGKSFDEKLFF.

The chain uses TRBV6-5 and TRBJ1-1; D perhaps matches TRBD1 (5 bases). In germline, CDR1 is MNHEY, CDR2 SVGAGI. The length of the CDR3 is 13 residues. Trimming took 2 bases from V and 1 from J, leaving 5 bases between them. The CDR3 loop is CASSYTGNTEAFF. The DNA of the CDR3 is TGTGCCAGCAGTTACACAGGGAACACTGAAGCTTTCTTT.

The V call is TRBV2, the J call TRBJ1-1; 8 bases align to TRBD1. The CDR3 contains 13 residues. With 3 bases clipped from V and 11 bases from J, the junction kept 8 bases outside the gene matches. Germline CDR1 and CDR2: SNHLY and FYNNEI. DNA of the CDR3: TGTGCCAGCAGTGATGGGACAGGTCAGGGGGCTTTCTTT. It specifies CASSDGTGQGAFF.

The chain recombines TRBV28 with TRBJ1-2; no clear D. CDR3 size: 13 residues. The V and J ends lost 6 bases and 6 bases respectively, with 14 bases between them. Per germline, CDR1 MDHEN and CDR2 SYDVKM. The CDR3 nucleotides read TGTGCCAGCAGGGAGGACCTCCTGGATGGCTACACCTTC. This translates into CASREDLLDGYTF.

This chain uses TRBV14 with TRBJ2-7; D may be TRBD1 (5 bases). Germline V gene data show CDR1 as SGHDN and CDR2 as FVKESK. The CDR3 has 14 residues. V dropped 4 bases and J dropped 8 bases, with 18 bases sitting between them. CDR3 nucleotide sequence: TGTGCCAGCAGCCTCTACGCACAGGACATCAAGCAGTACTTC. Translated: CASSLYAQDIKQYF.

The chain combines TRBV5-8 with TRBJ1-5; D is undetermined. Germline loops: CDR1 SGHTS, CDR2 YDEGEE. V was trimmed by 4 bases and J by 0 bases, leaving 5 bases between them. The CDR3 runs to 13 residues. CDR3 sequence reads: CASSEYSNQPQHF. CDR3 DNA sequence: TGTGCCAGCAGCGAGTATAGCAATCAGCCCCAGCATTTT.

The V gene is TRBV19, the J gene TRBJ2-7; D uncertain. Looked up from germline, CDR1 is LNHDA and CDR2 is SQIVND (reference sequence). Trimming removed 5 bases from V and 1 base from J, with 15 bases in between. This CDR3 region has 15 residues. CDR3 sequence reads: CASSSIMGPSYEQYF. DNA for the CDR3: TGTGCCAGTAGTTCCATCATGGGCCCTTCCTACGAGCAGTACTTC.

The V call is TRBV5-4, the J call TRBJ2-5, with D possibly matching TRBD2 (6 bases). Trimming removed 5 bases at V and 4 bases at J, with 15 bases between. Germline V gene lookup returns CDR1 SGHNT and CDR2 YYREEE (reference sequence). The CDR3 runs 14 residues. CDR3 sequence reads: CASRGGDPRETQYF. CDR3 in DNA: TGTGCCAGCAGGGGCGGGGACCCAAGAGAGACCCAGTACTTC.

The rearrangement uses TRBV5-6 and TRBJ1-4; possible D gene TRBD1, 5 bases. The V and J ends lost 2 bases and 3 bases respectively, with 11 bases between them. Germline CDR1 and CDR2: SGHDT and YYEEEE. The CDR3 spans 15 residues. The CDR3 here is CASSLGGEANEKLFF. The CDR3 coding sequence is TGTGCCAGCAGCTTAGGAGGGGAGGCTAATGAAAAACTGTTTTTT.

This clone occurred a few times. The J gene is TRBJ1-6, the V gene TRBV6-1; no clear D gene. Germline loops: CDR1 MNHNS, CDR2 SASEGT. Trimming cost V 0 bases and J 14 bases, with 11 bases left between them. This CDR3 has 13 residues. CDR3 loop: CASSEADPSALHF. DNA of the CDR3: TGTGCCAGCAGTGAAGCTGACCCTAGCGCCCTCCACTTT.

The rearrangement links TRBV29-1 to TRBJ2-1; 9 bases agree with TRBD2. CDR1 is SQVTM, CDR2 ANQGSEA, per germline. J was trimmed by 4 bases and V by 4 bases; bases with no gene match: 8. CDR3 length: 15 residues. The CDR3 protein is CSVAGGLAGYNEQFF. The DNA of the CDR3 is TGCAGCGTTGCAGGTGGGCTAGCGGGATACAATGAGCAGTTCTTC.

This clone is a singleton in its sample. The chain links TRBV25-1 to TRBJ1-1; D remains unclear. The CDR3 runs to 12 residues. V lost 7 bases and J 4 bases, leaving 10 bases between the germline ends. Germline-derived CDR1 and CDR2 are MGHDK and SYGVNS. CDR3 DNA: TGTGCCAGCAAGAAGACGGGCACTGAAGCTTTCTTT. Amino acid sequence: CASKKTGTEAFF.

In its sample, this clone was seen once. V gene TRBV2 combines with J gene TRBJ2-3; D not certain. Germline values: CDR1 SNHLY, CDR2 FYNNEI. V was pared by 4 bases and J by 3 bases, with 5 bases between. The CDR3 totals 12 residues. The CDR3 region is CASSVMTDTQYF. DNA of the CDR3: TGTGCCAGCAGTGTAATGACAGATACGCAGTATTTT.

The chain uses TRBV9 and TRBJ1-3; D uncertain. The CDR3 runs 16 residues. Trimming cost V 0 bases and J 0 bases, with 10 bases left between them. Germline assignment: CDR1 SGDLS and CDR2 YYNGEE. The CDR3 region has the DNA TGTGCCAGCAGCGTAGGGACTGCCGCCTCTGGAAACACCATATATTTT. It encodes CASSVGTAASGNTIYF.

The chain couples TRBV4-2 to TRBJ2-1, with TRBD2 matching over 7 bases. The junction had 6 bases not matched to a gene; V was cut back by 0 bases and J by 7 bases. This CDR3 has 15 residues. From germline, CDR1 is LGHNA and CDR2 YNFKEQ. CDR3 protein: CASSQDWTGGNEQFF. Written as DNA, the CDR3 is TGTGCCAGCAGCCAAGATTGGACGGGGGGAAATGAGCAGTTCTTC.

CDR3 coding DNA: TGCGCCAGCAGCCAAGGGGGGACAGGAGCTATGAACACTGAAGCTTTCTTT. As protein: CASSQGGTGAMNTEAFF. The rearrangement links TRBV4-3 to TRBJ1-1; 8 bases fit TRBD1. Germline V gives CDR1 LGHNA, CDR2 YSLEER. This CDR3 spans 17 amino acids. With 1 base clipped from V and 0 bases from J, the junction kept 7 bases outside the gene matches.

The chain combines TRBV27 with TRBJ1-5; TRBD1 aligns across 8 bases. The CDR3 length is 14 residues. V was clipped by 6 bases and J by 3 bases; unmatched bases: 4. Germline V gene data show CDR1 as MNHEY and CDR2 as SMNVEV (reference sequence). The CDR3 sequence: CASRGTGLNQPQHF. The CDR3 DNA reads TGTGCCAGCAGGGGGACAGGACTCAATCAGCCCCAGCATTTT.

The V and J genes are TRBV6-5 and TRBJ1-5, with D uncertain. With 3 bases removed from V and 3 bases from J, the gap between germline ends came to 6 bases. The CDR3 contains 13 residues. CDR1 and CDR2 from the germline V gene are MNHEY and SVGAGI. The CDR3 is CASSYGDNQPQHF. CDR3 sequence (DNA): TGTGCCAGCAGTTATGGAGACAATCAGCCCCAGCATTTT.

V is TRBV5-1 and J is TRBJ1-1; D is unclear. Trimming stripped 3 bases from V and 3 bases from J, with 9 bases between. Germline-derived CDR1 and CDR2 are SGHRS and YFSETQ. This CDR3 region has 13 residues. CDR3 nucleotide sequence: TGCGCCAGCAGCTACGTAGCGGACACTGAAGCTTTCTTT. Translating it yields CASSYVADTEAFF. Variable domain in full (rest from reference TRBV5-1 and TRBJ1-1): KAGVTQTPRYLIKTRGQQVTLSCSPISGHRSVSWYQQTPGQGLQFLFEYFSETQRNKGNFPGRFSGRQFSNSRSEMNVSTLELGDSALYLCASSYVADTEAFFGQGTRLTVV.

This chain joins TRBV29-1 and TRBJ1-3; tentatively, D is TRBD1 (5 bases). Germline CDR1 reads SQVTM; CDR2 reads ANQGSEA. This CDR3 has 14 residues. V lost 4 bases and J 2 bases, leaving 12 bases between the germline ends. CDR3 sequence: CSVAGLAPGNTIYF. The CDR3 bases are TGCAGCGTTGCAGGGCTCGCTCCTGGAAACACCATATATTTT.

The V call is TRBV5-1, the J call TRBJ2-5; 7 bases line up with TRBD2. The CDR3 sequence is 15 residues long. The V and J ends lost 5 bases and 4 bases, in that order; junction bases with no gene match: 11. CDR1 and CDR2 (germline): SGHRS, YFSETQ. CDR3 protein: CASRRSGVGRETQYF. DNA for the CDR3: TGCGCCAGCAGGCGGAGCGGGGTAGGGCGAGAGACCCAGTACTTC.

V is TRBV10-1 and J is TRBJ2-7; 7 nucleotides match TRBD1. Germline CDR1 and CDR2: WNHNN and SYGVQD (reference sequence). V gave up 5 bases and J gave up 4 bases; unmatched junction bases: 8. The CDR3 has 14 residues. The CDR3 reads CASSCRDSRYEQYF. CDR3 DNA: TGCGCCAGCAGTTGTCGGGACAGCAGGTACGAGCAGTACTTC.

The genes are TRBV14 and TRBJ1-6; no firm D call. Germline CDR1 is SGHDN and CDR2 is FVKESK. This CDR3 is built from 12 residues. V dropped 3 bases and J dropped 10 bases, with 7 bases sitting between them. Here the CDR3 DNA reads TGTGCCAGCAGCCAGACTTGGTCACCCCTCCACTTT. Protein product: CASSQTWSPLHF.

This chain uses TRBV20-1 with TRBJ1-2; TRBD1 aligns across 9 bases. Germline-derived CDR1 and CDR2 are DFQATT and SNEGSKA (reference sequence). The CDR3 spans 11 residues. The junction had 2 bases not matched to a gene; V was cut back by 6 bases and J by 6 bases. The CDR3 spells CSARTGDGYTF. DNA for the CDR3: TGCAGTGCCCGGACAGGGGATGGCTACACCTTC.

The CDR3 DNA reads as TGTGCCAGCAGCTTGGTCAGTGGAAACACCATATATTTT. It encodes CASSLVSGNTIYF. The V and J genes are TRBV11-2 and TRBJ1-3; D gene uncertain. Germline loops: CDR1 SGHAT, CDR2 FQNNGV. This CDR3 contains 13 residues. V was clipped by 3 bases and J by 3 bases, with 6 bases between them.